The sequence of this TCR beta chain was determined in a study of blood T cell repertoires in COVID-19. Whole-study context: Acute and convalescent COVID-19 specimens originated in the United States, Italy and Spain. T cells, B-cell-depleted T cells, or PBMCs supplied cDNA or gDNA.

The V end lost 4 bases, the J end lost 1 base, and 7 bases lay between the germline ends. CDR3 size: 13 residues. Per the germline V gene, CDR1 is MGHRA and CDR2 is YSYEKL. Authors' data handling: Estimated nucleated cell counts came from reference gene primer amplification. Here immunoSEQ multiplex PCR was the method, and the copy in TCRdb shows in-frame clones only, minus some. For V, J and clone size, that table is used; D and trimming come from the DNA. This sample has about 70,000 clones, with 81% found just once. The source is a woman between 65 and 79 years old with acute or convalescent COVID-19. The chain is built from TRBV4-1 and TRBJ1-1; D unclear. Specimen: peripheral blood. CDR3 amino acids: CASSPTQNTEAFF. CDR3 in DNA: TGCGCCAGCAGCCCAACACAGAACACTGAAGCTTTCTTT.